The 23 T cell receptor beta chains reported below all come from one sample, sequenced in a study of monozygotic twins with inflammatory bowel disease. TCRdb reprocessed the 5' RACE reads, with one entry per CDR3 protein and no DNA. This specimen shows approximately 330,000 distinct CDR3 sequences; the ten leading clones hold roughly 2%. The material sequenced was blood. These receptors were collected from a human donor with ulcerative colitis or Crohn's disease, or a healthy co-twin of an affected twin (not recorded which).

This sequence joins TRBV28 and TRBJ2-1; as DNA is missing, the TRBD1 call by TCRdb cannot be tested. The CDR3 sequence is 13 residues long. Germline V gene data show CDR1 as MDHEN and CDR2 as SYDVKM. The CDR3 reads CASSLRGQNEQFF.

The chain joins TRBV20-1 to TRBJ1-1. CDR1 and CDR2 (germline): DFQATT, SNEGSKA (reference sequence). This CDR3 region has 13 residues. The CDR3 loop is CSARDLTNTEAFF.

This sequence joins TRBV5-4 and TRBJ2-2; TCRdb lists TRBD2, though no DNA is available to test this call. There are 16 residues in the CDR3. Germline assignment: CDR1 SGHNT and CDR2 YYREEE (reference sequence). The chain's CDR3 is CASSPAGRSDTGELFF.

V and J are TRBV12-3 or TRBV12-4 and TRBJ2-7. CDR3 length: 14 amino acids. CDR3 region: CASSLERQPYEQYF.

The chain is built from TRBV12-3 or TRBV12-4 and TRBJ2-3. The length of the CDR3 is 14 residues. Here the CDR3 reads CASSLDMSTDTQYF.

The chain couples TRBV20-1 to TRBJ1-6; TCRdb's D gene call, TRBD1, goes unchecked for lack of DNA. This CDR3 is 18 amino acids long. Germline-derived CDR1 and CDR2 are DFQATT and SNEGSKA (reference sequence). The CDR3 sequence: CSARIKTTRQGANSPLHF.

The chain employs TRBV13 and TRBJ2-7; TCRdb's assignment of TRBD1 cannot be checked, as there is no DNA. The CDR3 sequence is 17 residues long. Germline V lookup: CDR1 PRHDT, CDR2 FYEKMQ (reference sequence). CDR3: CASSLGYRTGGSYEQYF.

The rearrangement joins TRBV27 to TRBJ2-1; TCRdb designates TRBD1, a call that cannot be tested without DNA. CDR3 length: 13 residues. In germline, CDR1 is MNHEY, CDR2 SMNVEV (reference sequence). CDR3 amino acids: CASSESRDNEQFF.

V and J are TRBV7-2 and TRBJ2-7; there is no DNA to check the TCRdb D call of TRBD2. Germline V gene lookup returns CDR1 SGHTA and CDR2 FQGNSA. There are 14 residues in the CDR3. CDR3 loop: CASSTPAGYPEQYF.

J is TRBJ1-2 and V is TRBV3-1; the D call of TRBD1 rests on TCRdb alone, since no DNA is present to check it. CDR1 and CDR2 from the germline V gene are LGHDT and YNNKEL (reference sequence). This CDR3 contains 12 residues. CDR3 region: CATGESDYGYTF. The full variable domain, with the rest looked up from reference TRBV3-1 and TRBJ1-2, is DTAVSQTPKYLVTQMGNDKSIKCEQNLGHDTMYWYKQDSKKFLKIMFSYNNKELIINETVPNRFSPKSPDKAHLNLHINSLELGDSAVYFCATGESDYGYTFGSGTRLTVV.

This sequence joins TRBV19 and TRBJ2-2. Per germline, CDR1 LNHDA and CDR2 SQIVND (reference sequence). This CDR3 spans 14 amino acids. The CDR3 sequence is CASSSPRGTGELFF.

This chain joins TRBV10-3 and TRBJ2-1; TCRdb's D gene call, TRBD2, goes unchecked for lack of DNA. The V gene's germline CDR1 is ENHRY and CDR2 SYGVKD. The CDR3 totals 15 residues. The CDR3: CANRLADRVYNEQFF.

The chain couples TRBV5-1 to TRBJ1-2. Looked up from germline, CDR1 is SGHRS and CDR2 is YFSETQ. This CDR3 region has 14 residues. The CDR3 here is CASSLAWDSYGYTF.

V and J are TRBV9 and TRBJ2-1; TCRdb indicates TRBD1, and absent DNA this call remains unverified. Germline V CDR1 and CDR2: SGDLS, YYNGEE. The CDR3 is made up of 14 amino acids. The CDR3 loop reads CASSPWDGQNEQFF.

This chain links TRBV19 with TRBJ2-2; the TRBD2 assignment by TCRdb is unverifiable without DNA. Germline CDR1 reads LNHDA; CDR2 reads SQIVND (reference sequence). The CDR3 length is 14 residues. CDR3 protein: CASRPAGGTGELFF. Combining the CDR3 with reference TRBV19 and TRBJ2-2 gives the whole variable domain DGGITQSPKYLFRKEGQNVTLSCEQNLNHDAMYWYRQDPGQGLRLIYYSQIVNDFQKGDIAEGYSVSREKKESFPLTVTSAQKNPTAFYLCASRPAGGTGELFFGEGSRLTVL.

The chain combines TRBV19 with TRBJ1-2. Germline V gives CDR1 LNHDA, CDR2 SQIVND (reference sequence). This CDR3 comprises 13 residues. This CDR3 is CALQEDTNYGYTF.

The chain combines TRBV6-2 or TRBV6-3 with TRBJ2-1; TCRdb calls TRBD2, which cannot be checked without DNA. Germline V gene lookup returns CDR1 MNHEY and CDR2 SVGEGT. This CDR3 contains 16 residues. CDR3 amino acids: CASSYAPSGSYNEQFF.

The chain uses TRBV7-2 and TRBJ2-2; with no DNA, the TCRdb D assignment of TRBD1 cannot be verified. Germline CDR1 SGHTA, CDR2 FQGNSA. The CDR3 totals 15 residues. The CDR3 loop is CASSERQTNTGELFF.

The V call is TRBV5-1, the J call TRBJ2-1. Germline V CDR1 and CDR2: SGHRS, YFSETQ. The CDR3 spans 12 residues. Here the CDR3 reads CASSLEGGEQFF.

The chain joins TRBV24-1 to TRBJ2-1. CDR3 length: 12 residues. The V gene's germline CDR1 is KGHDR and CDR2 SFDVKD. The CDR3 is CATSDGEDEQFF.

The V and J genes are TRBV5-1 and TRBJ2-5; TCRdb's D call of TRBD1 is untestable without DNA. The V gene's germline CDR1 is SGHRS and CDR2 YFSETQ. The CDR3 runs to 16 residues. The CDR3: CASRESTGQGRETQYF.

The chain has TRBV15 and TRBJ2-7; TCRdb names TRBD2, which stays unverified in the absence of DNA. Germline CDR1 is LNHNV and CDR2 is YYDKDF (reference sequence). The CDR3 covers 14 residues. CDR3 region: CATSKGPYCCEQYF.

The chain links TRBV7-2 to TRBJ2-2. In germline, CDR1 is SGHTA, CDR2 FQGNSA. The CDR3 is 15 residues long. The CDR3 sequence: CASSPTVSNTGELFF.